Following are 14 T cell receptor beta chains from one sample sequenced in a study of CD8+ T cells in alopecia areata. Extracted from the samples, RNA was reverse transcribed into cDNA to serve as the sequencing template. Only in-frame clones appear in the TCRdb table, and some are missing; sequencing was by immunoSEQ multiplex PCR. The sample includes about 39,000 clones, about three fifths of them seen just once. The treatment here: oral pan-JAK inhibitor, 5-10 mg twice daily. Sequences were derived from CD8+ T cells sorted from blood, sampled at week 4, from a patient treated with tofacitinib. All receptors derive from a human donor with alopecia areata.

This clone was seen ten or more times. This chain joins TRBV7-6 and TRBJ2-1; 9 bases agree with TRBD2. The CDR3 sequence is 17 residues long. Trimming cost V 5 bases and J 6 bases; bases outside gene matches: 14. CDR1 SGHVS and CDR2 FNYEAQ come from the germline V gene. The DNA for the CDR3 is TGTGCCAGCAGCCTAAAACCATTGGGGACTAGCCGCAATGAGCAGTTCTTC. Translated: CASSLKPLGTSRNEQFF.

The CDR3 DNA sequence: TGCGCCAGCAGCCAAGATATGCGGGATGAGCAGTTCTTC. Encoded protein: CASSQDMRDEQFF. J is TRBJ2-1 and V is TRBV4-3; weak D call: TRBD2 (5 bases). Trimming took 0 bases from V and 8 from J, leaving 8 bases between them. Germline V gene data show CDR1 as LGHNA and CDR2 as YSLEER. This CDR3 has 13 amino acids.

CDR3 in amino acids: CAWSTGRGKQFF. In nucleotides, the CDR3 is TGTGCCTGGAGTACAGGGCGGGGGAAGCAGTTCTTC. The rearrangement uses TRBV30 and TRBJ2-1, with D possibly being TRBD2 (7 bases). Trimming stripped 2 bases from V and 11 bases from J, with 13 bases between. The CDR3 contains 12 residues. Per germline, CDR1 GTSNPN and CDR2 SVGIG (reference sequence).

This clone was seen only a few times. The CDR3 loop reads CAWSVSTDTQYF. For the CDR3, the DNA is TGTGCCTGGAGTGTAAGCACAGATACGCAGTATTTT. V gene TRBV30 combines with J gene TRBJ2-3; D not resolved. The V end lost 0 bases, the J end lost 0 bases, and 1 base lay between the germline ends. CDR3 length equals 12 residues. Germline V gives CDR1 GTSNPN, CDR2 SVGIG (reference sequence).

With regard to this clone: Within the sample, other DNA sequences also encode this same CDR3. This rearrangement joins TRBV27 to TRBJ1-5, with D unclear. With 2 bases removed from V and 5 bases from J, the gap between germline ends came to 13 bases. The CDR3 sequence is 15 residues long. Germline V lookup: CDR1 MNHEY, CDR2 SMNVEV (reference sequence). The CDR3 DNA sequence: TGTGCCAGCAGTTTAAGGTTAGCCGGGGATCAGCCCCAGCATTTT. Its protein product is CASSLRLAGDQPQHF.

This clone appeared a few times. This chain links TRBV4-3 with TRBJ2-5; D call uncertain. Trimming stripped 0 bases from V and 5 bases from J, with 13 bases between. Germline values: CDR1 LGHNA, CDR2 YSLEER. The length of the CDR3 is 15 residues. The CDR3 sequence is CASSQDFGLTETQYF. The CDR3, as DNA: TGCGCCAGCAGCCAAGATTTCGGCCTGACGGAGACCCAGTACTTC.

The sample holds a few counts of this clone. The V call is TRBV6-4, the J call TRBJ2-3; D call uncertain. The germline V gene has CDR1 MRHNA and CDR2 SNTAGT. The CDR3 extends over 16 amino acids. Deletions cut 0 bases from V and 0 bases from J, with 10 bases between. CDR3 loop: CASSDSIRDSTDTQYF. CDR3 DNA: TGTGCCAGCAGTGACTCGATTAGGGATAGCACAGATACGCAGTATTTT.

This clone has just one count. This chain connects TRBV4-3 to TRBJ2-1, with D maybe TRBD1 (6 bases). Germline CDR1 reads LGHNA; CDR2 reads YSLEER. This CDR3 spans 16 amino acids. Trimming pared 0 bases from V and 8 bases from J, leaving 17 bases between. This CDR3 reads CASSQDQGRGEDEQFF. The CDR3, as DNA: TGCGCCAGCAGCCAAGATCAGGGCAGGGGAGAGGATGAGCAGTTCTTC.

The rearrangement uses TRBV29-1 and TRBJ1-2, with 8 bases matching TRBD1. Trimming cost V 1 base and J 1 base; bases outside gene matches: 2. The CDR3 totals 14 residues. Germline assignment: CDR1 SQVTM and CDR2 ANQGSEA. The CDR3 here is CSVEVQGVNYGYTF. The CDR3 DNA is TGCAGCGTTGAAGTACAGGGGGTTAACTATGGCTACACCTTC.

This clone is labeled as medium-sized. This sequence joins TRBV13 and TRBJ2-4; 10 nucleotides agree with TRBD1. Trimming took 5 bases from V and 2 from J; bases not matched to a gene: 6. The germline CDR1 and CDR2 sequences are PRHDT and FYEKMQ (reference sequence). This CDR3 has 16 amino acids. In nucleotides, the CDR3 is TGTGCCAGCAGCGGGAGACAGGGGGCGACCAAAAACATTCAGTACTTC. Translated: CASSGRQGATKNIQYF.

In its sample, this clone was seen once. The chain uses TRBV29-1 and TRBJ1-1; D is perhaps TRBD1 (6 bases). Germline values: CDR1 SQVTM, CDR2 ANQGSEA. Trimming cost V 7 bases and J 1 base, with 10 bases left between them. The CDR3 loop spans 12 amino acids. The CDR3 here is CSDRTENTEAFF. The CDR3 nucleotides read TGCAGCGACCGGACAGAGAACACTGAAGCTTTCTTT.

J is TRBJ2-2 and V is TRBV25-1; D possibly matches TRBD1 or TRBD2 (5 bases each). The ends were cut back, 4 bases at V and 3 bases at J, with 9 bases in the middle. The CDR3 is 14 amino acids. Germline CDR1 and CDR2: MGHDK and SYGVNS. CDR3 DNA: TGTGCCAGCAGTGTAGAGGGACACACCGGGGAGCTGTTTTTT. Residues: CASSVEGHTGELFF.

Only one count was recorded for this clone. The chain carries TRBV30 and TRBJ1-5; D uncertain. Germline V gene sequence: CDR1 GTSNPN, CDR2 SVGIG (reference sequence). V was cut by 2 bases and J by 4 bases, with 9 bases left in between. The CDR3 has 13 residues. CDR3 sequence reads: CAWSPDGNQPQHF. CDR3 bases: TGTGCCTGGAGTCCGGACGGGAATCAGCCCCAGCATTTT.

The rearrangement uses TRBV7-8 and TRBJ2-7; D gene unclear. Germline lookup yields CDR1 SGHVS and CDR2 FQNEAQ. With 4 bases removed from V and 3 bases from J, the gap between germline ends came to 4 bases. The CDR3 is 11 amino acids. The CDR3 DNA sequence: TGTGCCAGCAGCTACCGCTACGAGCAGTACTTC. Translating it yields CASSYRYEQYF.